This TCR beta chain is from a study of blood T cells in healthy people across ages. Whole-study findings and limits: Strong correlation linked observed beta diversity and percent naive T cells.

Combining a sample-barcoded 5' primer with a J-beta primer mix, a second PCR ran for about 7 to 11 cycles. TCRdb redid the calling of the 5' RACE reads with MiXCR, one entry per CDR3 protein. The repertoire holds roughly 1,000,000 distinct CDR3 sequences, with 20% to 25% as singletons. To note about this clonotype: What it binds is not known.

Another study also made use of these data, one on T cells of mothers and their children.

The sequence derives from a girl aged 2 to 10 in good health. Source material: blood.

Here the CDR3 reads CASSQQGSRDIYGYTF. The DNA for the CDR3 is TGTGCCAGCAGCCAACAAGGGTCTCGGGACATCTATGGCTACACCTTC. The rearrangement links TRBV3-1 to TRBJ1-2, with a tentative D call TRBD1 (6 bases). The CDR3 extends over 16 amino acids. Germline CDR1 reads LGHDT; CDR2 reads YNNKEL (reference sequence). With 2 bases removed from V and 4 bases from J, the gap between germline ends came to 17 bases.